Following are 2 T cell receptor beta chains from one sample sequenced in a study of HIV-infected children after antiretroviral therapy interruption (dated 2019 in TCRdb). The intended sense of this specimen's treatment or condition label: PENTA 11 planned treatment interruption arm or continuous ART arm. The library was made by 3' RACE. Sequenced on an Illumina MiSeq. TCR libraries were generated from RNA by a 3' RACE protocol incorporating unique molecular identifiers so that PCR amplification bias could be corrected. Clones were called with MiXCR by TCRdb after fastp trimmed the public reads at Q25, and only in-frame beta chains were retained. Records with the same CDR3 protein are collapsed into one entry carrying the most frequent genes and DNA. The sample table shows 70,000 to 90,000 distinct CDR3 sequences, and 5.5% to 8.5% are seen once. The ten biggest clones cover roughly 1.1% of the sample.

The sequences come from CD45RA+ CD4+ T cells from PBMCs, pooled from several time points, collected from a donor given antiretroviral therapy, either interrupted or continuous. The cell subset or site label here, explained by the study, means: naive CD4+ CD45RA+ CD45RO- T cells. The receptors come from a pool of human donors with HIV.

This clonotype was seen a handful of times. J is TRBJ1-6 and V is TRBV4-2; no clear D gene. Germline V lookup: CDR1 LGHNA, CDR2 YNFKEQ. CDR3 length equals 16 residues. The V end lost 0 bases, the J end lost 7 bases, and 13 bases lay between the germline ends. In DNA, the CDR3 is TGTGCCAGCAGCCAAGATCGTCTACTGGGCAATTCACCCCTCCACTTT. Translation: CASSQDRLLGNSPLHF.

This clonotype was recorded at least ten times. This rearrangement joins TRBV7-9 to TRBJ2-1, with TRBD1 identical over 12 bases. CDR1 and CDR2 from the germline V gene are SEHNR and FQNEAQ (reference sequence). The V and J ends lost 2 bases and 2 bases, in that order; junction bases with no gene match: 4. CDR3 length: 17 residues. The DNA for the CDR3 is TGTGCCAGCAGCTTATCCGGGACAGGGGGCGCCTACAATGAGCAGTTCTTC. It codes for CASSLSGTGGAYNEQFF. The full variable domain, its missing parts supplied by reference TRBV7-9 and TRBJ2-1, is DTGVSQNPRHKITKRGQNVTFRCDPISEHNRLYWYRQTLGQGPEFLTYFQNEAQLEKSRLLSDRFSAERPKGSFSTLEIQRTEQGDSAMYLCASSLSGTGGAYNEQFFGPGTRLTVL.